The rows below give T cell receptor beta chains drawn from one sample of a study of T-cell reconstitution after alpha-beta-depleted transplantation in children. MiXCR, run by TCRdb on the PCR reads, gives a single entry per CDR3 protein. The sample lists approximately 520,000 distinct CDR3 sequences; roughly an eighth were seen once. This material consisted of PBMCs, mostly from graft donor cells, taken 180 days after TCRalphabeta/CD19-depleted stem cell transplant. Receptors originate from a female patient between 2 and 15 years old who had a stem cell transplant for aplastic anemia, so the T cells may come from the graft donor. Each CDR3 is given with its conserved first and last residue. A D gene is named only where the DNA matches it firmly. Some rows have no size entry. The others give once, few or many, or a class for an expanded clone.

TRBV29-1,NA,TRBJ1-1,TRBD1,CSANRGPTEAFF,TGCAGCGCTAACAGGGGACCCACTGAAGCTTTCTTT
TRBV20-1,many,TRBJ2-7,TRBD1,CSAGTGKSYEQYF,TGCAGTGCCGGGACAGGGAAATCCTACGAGCAGTACTTC
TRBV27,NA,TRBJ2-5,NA,CARSYDQPPRETQYF,TGTGCCCGCTCTTATGACCAGCCTCCCCGGGAGACCCAGTACTTC
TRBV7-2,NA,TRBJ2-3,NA,CASSFVGLLNTQYF,TGTGCCAGCAGCTTTGTCGGCCTACTGAATACGCAGTATTTT
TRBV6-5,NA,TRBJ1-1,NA,CASSYPTTQSTEAFF,TGTGCCAGCAGTTACCCCACTACACAGAGTACTGAAGCTTTCTTT
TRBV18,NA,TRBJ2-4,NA,CASSLGTGLGKKNIQYF,TGTGCCAGCTCACTAGGAACCGGCCTAGGAAAGAAAAACATTCAGTACTTC
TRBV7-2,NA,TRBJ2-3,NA,CASSLARISTDTQYF,TGTGCCAGCAGCTTAGCGAGGATAAGCACAGATACGCAGTATTTT
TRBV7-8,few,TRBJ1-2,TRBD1,CASSSRRRTGSNYGYTF,TGTGCCAGCAGCTCCCGAAGACGGACAGGGTCGAACTATGGCTACACCTTC
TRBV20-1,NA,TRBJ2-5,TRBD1,CSARKGTGGVETQYF,TGCAGTGCTAGGAAGGGGACAGGGGGAGTCGAGACCCAGTACTTC
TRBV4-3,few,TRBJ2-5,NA,CASSRKEPNRQETQYF,TGCGCCAGCAGCAGGAAAGAGCCAAACCGACAAGAGACCCAGTACTTC
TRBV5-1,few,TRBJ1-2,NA,CASSLDWGYTF,TGCGCCAGCAGCTTGGACTGGGGCTACACCTTC
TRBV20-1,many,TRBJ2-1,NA,CSASGILSPPEQFF,TGCAGTGCTAGTGGAATTCTTAGCCCCCCTGAGCAGTTCTTC
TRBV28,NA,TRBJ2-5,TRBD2,CASSLYPLGLAETQYF,TGTGCCAGCAGTTTATACCCCTTAGGACTAGCCGAGACCCAGTACTTC
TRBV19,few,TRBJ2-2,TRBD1,CASSIPGQGASGELFF,TGTGCCAGTAGTATCCCGGGACAGGGGGCGTCCGGGGAGCTGTTTTTT
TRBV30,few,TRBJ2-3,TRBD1,CAWSLGQGGTDTQYF,TGTGCCTGGAGTTTAGGGCAGGGGGGCACAGATACGCAGTATTTT
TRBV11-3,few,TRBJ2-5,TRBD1,CASSVRNRGQKTQYF,TGTGCCAGCAGCGTAAGAAACAGGGGGCAGAAGACCCAGTACTTC
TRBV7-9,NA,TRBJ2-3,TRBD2,CASSFWGRGQYF,TGTGCCAGCAGCTTCTGGGGGAGGGGCCAGTATTTT
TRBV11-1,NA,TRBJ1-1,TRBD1,CASSSGQLRTEAFF,TGTGCCAGCAGCTCGGGACAGCTAAGAACTGAAGCTTTCTTT
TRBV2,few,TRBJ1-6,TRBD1,CASRLQGSSYNSPLHF,TGTGCCAGCCGATTACAGGGGAGCTCCTATAATTCACCCCTCCACTTT
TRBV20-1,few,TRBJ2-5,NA,CSANRGGEETQYF,TGCAGTGCTAATAGGGGGGGCGAAGAGACCCAGTACTTC
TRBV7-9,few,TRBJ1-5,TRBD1,CASSRDRDRGDQPQHF,TGTGCCAGCAGCCGCGACCGGGACAGGGGGGATCAGCCCCAGCATTTT
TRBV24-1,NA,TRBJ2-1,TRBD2,CATSDPKTSGNEQFF,TGTGCCACCAGTGACCCGAAGACTAGCGGGAACGAGCAGTTCTTC
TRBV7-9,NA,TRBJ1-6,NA,CASSTGTTPTLDLHF,TGTGCCAGCAGCACAGGGACTACTCCTACTCTGGACCTCCACTTT
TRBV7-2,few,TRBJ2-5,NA,CASSGKGGLGTQYF,TGTGCCAGCAGCGGAAAGGGGGGGCTGGGGACCCAGTACTTC
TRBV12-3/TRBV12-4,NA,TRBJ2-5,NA,CASSLSDLPAHQETQYF,TGTGCCAGCAGTTTATCAGATCTACCCGCCCATCAAGAGACCCAGTACTTC
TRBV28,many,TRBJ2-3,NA,CASSLKRSLADTQYF,TGTGCCAGCAGTTTAAAACGTTCCCTTGCAGATACGCAGTATTTT
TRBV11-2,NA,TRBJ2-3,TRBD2,CASSLDSRLAGSGSLGYF,TGTGCCAGCAGCTTAGACTCCCGACTAGCGGGATCGGGCTCACTGGGTTATTTT
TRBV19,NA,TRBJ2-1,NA,CASSWTASSYNEQFF,TGTGCCAGTAGTTGGACAGCCAGCTCCTACAATGAGCAGTTCTTC
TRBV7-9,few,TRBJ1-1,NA,CASSGPAAEAFF,TGTGCCAGCAGCGGACCGGCGGCTGAAGCTTTCTTT
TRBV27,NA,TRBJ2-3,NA,CASSQLRDTQYF,TGTGCCAGCAGCCAGCTTAGGGATACGCAGTATTTT
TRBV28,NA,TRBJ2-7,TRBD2,CASRRLAGPYELYF,TGTGCCAGCAGGCGACTAGCGGGTCCCTACGAGCTGTACTTC
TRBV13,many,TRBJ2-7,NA,CASSLHSYEQYF,TGTGCCAGCAGCCTCCACTCCTACGAGCAGTACTTC
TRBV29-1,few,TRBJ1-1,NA,CSVEDWPENTEAFF,TGCAGCGTTGAAGATTGGCCCGAGAACACTGAAGCTTTCTTT
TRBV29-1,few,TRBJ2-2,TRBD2,CSVTSGGNTGELFF,TGCAGCGTGACTAGCGGAGGGAACACCGGGGAGCTGTTTTTT
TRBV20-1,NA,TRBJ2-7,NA,CSARDLGGTAYEQYF,TGCAGTGCTAGAGATCTTGGGGGGACCGCTTACGAGCAGTACTTC
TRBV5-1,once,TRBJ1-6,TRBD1,CASSPTGTGGLSRNSPLHF,TGCGCCAGCAGCCCTACCGGGACAGGCGGATTGTCTAGGAATTCACCCCTCCACTTT
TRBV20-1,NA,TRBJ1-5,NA,CSARSAGGIQPQHF,TGCAGTGCTAGATCCGCAGGCGGCATTCAGCCCCAGCATTTT
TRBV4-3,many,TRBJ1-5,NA,CASSQRDGSNQPQHF,TGCGCCAGCAGCCAACGGGACGGTAGCAATCAGCCCCAGCATTTT
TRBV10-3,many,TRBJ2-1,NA,CAIRADVPNEQFF,TGTGCCATCAGGGCCGATGTCCCCAATGAGCAGTTCTTC
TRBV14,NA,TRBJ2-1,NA,CASSQGFLLGDEQFF,TGTGCCAGCAGCCAAGGATTCCTCCTTGGCGATGAGCAGTTCTTC
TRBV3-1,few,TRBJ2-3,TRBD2,CASSQKGTSGNGSDTQYF,TGTGCCAGCAGCCAAAAGGGGACTAGCGGGAATGGATCAGATACGCAGTATTTT
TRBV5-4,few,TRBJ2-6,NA,CASSPGTSGANVLTF,TGTGCCAGCAGCCCCGGGACTTCTGGGGCCAACGTCCTGACTTTC
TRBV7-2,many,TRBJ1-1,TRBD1,CASSLLGQGTEAFF,TGTGCCAGCAGCCTACTAGGACAGGGCACTGAAGCTTTCTTT
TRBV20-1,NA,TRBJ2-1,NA,CSARGDRLAYNEQFF,TGCAGTGCTAGAGGGGATAGGCTAGCCTACAATGAGCAGTTCTTC
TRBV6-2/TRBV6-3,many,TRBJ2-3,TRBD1,CASSLQGTAGDTQYF,TGTGCCAGCAGTCTACAGGGGACCGCGGGAGATACGCAGTATTTT
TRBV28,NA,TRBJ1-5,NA,CASSPEGVPNQPQHF,TGTGCCAGCAGCCCCGAGGGGGTCCCCAATCAGCCCCAGCATTTT
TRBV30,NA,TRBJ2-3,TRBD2,CAWEGLAGDTQYF,TGTGCCTGGGAAGGACTAGCGGGAGATACGCAGTATTTT
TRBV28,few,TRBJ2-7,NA,CASSAGRTFHEQYF,TGTGCCAGCAGTGCCGGACGAACCTTCCACGAGCAGTACTTC
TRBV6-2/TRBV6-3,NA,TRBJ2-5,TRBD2,CASSYLPGLAVYQETQYF,TGTGCCAGCAGTTACCTTCCGGGACTAGCGGTTTACCAAGAGACCCAGTACTTC
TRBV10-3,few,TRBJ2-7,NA,CAISADTPNEQYF,TGTGCCATCAGTGCGGATACACCGAACGAGCAGTACTTC
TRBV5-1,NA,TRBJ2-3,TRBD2,CASSTQGTSGRADTQYF,TGCGCCAGCAGCACCCAAGGGACTAGCGGGAGGGCCGATACGCAGTATTTT